Presented here are 17 T cell receptor beta chains from one specimen sequenced in a study of identical twins. A single record per CDR3 protein comes from TCRdb applying MiXCR to the 5' RACE reads. The table has hundreds of thousands of distinct CDR3 sequences, 10% to 15% seen once. The data also belong to a second study, concerning yellow fever vaccine responses in identical twins.

Material for sequencing was PBMCs. The receptors shown here come from a woman between 18 and 29 years old in good health.

The chain is built from TRBV20-1 and TRBJ2-7, with 9 bases lining up with TRBD1. This CDR3 has 11 amino acids. Trimming at V came to 3 bases and at J to 6 bases, leaving 0 bases not matched to a gene. CDR1 is DFQATT, CDR2 SNEGSKA, per germline (reference sequence). CDR3 residues: CSARTGGEQYV. The DNA for the CDR3 is TGCAGTGCTAGGACAGGGGGCGAGCAGTACGTC.

V and J are TRBV7-6 and TRBJ1-2; 8 nucleotides match TRBD1. In germline, CDR1 is SGHVS, CDR2 FNYEAQ. The CDR3 is 15 residues long. The V gene end was trimmed by 1 base and the J gene end by 4 bases; junction bases not matched to a gene: 5. CDR3: CASSLVQGGSYGYTF. Written as DNA, the CDR3 is TGTGCCAGCAGCTTAGTACAGGGGGGTAGCTATGGCTACACCTTC.

This chain connects TRBV6-2 or TRBV6-3 to TRBJ1-1; D possibly corresponds to TRBD1 (5 bases). V lost 5 bases to trimming and J lost 10 bases, with 29 bases between them. Germline V gene sequence: CDR1 MNHEY, CDR2 SVGEGT. This CDR3 has 17 amino acids. The CDR3 spells CASSPTRGKGTVVGAFF. The CDR3 DNA sequence: TGTGCCAGCAGTCCTACCCGGGGCAAGGGTACAGTGGTTGGAGCTTTCTTT.

This sequence joins TRBV5-1 and TRBJ2-5, with TRBD2 matching over 11 bases. The CDR3 spans 20 residues. With V trimmed by 0 bases and J by 5 bases, 18 bases remained unmatched. Germline V gene lookup returns CDR1 SGHRS and CDR2 YFSETQ. CDR3 region: CASSLGLEVFTSGGMETQYF. The CDR3 region has the DNA TGCGCCAGCAGCTTGGGTTTGGAGGTTTTTACTAGCGGGGGTATGGAGACCCAGTACTTC.

This rearrangement joins TRBV29-1 to TRBJ2-5; possible D gene TRBD2, 5 bases. There are 11 residues in the CDR3. Trimming took off 3 bases at V and 7 bases at J, with 9 bases between the two ends. Germline V gene lookup returns CDR1 SQVTM and CDR2 ANQGSEA. CDR3 sequence (DNA): TGCAGCGTTGACGGTGGAGGGACCCAGTACTTC. Its translation: CSVDGGGTQYF.

The V and J genes are TRBV27 and TRBJ2-7, with TRBD2 identical over 7 bases. The V segment lost 8 bases and the J segment 6 bases; nucleotides outside the gene matches: 7. Germline V lookup: CDR1 MNHEY, CDR2 SMNVEV (reference sequence). This CDR3 is built from 12 residues. The CDR3 is CASQGLGGEQYF. CDR3 coding DNA: TGTGCCAGCCAAGGACTAGGCGGCGAGCAGTACTTC.

This clonotype was picked up a small number of times. This chain links TRBV5-1 with TRBJ2-7; a weak D match, TRBD1 (6 bases). Germline V gene lookup returns CDR1 SGHRS and CDR2 YFSETQ. This CDR3 has 13 amino acids. V shed 4 bases and J shed 7 bases, with 15 bases lying between them. CDR3 residues: CASSQGTPREQYF. In DNA form, the CDR3 reads TGCGCCAGCAGCCAAGGGACACCCAGGGAGCAGTACTTC.

This clonotype was seen at least ten times. The chain links TRBV7-9 to TRBJ1-1; D call uncertain. The germline V gene has CDR1 SEHNR and CDR2 FQNEAQ (reference sequence). CDR3 length equals 13 residues. Trimming shortened V by 10 bases and J by 0 bases, and 12 bases separated the two germline ends. The CDR3 DNA follows: TGTGCCAACTCCCTAGAGTTGAACACTGAAGCTTTCTTT. It yields the protein CANSLELNTEAFF.

This clonotype has more than one count but fewer than ten. V and J are TRBV7-2 and TRBJ1-5, with TRBD1 matching 8 bases. Germline-derived CDR1 and CDR2 are SGHTA and FQGNSA. The CDR3 runs 16 residues. V lost 1 base to trimming and J lost 6 bases; unmatched junction nucleotides: 8. The chain's CDR3 is CASSLGSGGSGQPQHF. The CDR3 nucleotides read TGTGCCAGCAGCTTAGGATCAGGGGGCTCGGGTCAGCCCCAGCATTTT.

This clonotype has ten or more counts. The V gene is TRBV4-2, the J gene TRBJ1-4; no reliable D call. V was shortened by 0 bases and J by 5 bases, with 7 bases between the two germline ends. In germline, CDR1 is LGHNA, CDR2 YNFKEQ. The CDR3 is 14 residues long. CDR3 in amino acids: CASSQEQTNEKLFF. DNA of the CDR3: TGTGCCAGCAGCCAAGAACAGACCAATGAAAAACTGTTTTTT.

This chain links TRBV6-1 with TRBJ1-2, with D tentatively TRBD1 (6 bases). CDR1 is MNHNS, CDR2 SASEGT, per germline. V gave up 5 bases and J gave up 0 bases, with 13 bases separating them. CDR3 length: 15 amino acids. The CDR3 DNA is TGTGCCAGCAGTCCCCGACAGGCAACTAACTATGGCTACACCTTC. The encoded protein is CASSPRQATNYGYTF.

The table lists this clonotype with many counts. This rearrangement joins TRBV4-1 to TRBJ1-6; D is uncertain. Trimming took 3 bases from V and 2 from J, leaving 5 bases between them. Germline V gene lookup returns CDR1 MGHRA and CDR2 YSYEKL. The length of the CDR3 is 14 residues. DNA of the CDR3: TGCGCCAGCAGCCAGGCCACCTATAATTCACCCCTCCACTTT. Residues: CASSQATYNSPLHF.

This clonotype was picked up many times. V gene TRBV28 combines with J gene TRBJ2-7; D unclear. The CDR3 extends over 13 amino acids. The V end lost 10 bases, the J end lost 0 bases, and 13 bases lay between the germline ends. Germline V gene lookup returns CDR1 MDHEN and CDR2 SYDVKM. The CDR3: CATVAVHSYEQYF. The CDR3 region has the DNA TGTGCCACAGTGGCAGTTCACTCCTACGAGCAGTACTTC.

The chain links TRBV7-9 to TRBJ1-4; a possible D gene is TRBD1 (5 bases). There are 14 residues in the CDR3. V lost 4 bases and J lost 8, with 14 bases in between. Germline lookup yields CDR1 SEHNR and CDR2 FQNEAQ (reference sequence). CDR3 sequence reads: CASSSTGTGEKLFF. For the CDR3, the DNA is TGTGCCAGCAGCTCGACCGGGACGGGGGAAAAACTGTTTTTT.

The rearrangement links TRBV5-5 to TRBJ2-7; maybe TRBD1 (6 bases). The V end was cut by 4 bases, the J end by 4 bases, with 18 bases between. Germline-derived CDR1 and CDR2 are SGHKS and YYEKEE (reference sequence). The CDR3 sequence is 15 residues long. CDR3 sequence: CASSPRAQTGYEQYF. CDR3 nucleotide sequence: TGTGCCAGCAGCCCCAGGGCGCAAACAGGGTACGAGCAGTACTTC.

The V gene is TRBV2, the J gene TRBJ2-1, with D hard to call. Per the germline V gene, CDR1 is SNHLY and CDR2 is FYNNEI. The V end was cut by 7 bases, the J end by 0 bases, with 10 bases between. CDR3 length: 14 amino acids. The CDR3 sequence is CASIRLGSYNEQFF. DNA of the CDR3: TGTGCCAGCATTCGCCTGGGCTCCTACAATGAGCAGTTCTTC.

This clonotype appeared a few times. The V and J genes are TRBV28 and TRBJ2-7, with 7 positions matching TRBD1. Germline assignment: CDR1 MDHEN and CDR2 SYDVKM. CDR3 length: 15 amino acids. Trimming removed 2 bases from V and 4 bases from J; junction bases left unmatched: 8. The CDR3 loop reads CASSLGQGVQYEQYF. The CDR3 nucleotides read TGTGCCAGCAGTTTAGGGCAGGGGGTCCAATACGAGCAGTACTTC.